In its sample, the clone carrying this TCR beta chain was seen once. The ends lost 3 bases at V and 2 bases at J; junction bases unmatched: 9. Per germline, CDR1 SQVTM and CDR2 ANQGSEA. The CDR3 spans 16 residues. This sample is part of a study of blood T cell repertoires in COVID-19. Participants spanned ages about 18 to 95 years and resided in about two dozen US areas. In assigning cohorts, the study relied on participant-reported clinical history. Recovery meant two consecutive negative NP/OP PCR tests, professional clearance, or resolved symptoms. Under the authors' procedure: Reference gene primers were amplified, and this amplification served to estimate nucleated cell counts. TCRdb's table, derived via immunoSEQ multiplex PCR, lists solely in-frame clones and lacks some. V and J calls and clone size come straight from that table; D and trimming were deduced from the DNA. There are about 480,000 clones in the sample; 70% to 90% occur only once, and approximately 1.8% lies in the top ten.

This clonotype originated in a middle-aged woman who had recovered from COVID-19. The rearrangement uses TRBV29-1 and TRBJ2-1, with 8 bases aligning to TRBD2. The source material was PBMCs or T cells enriched from blood (not recorded which). CDR3 loop: CSVEYGRASTYNEQFF. The CDR3 region has the DNA TGCAGCGTTGAGTACGGGAGGGCCTCAACCTACAATGAGCAGTTCTTC.